The 22 T cell receptor beta chains listed next were all sequenced from one sample in a study of PD-1 blockade in classical Hodgkin lymphoma. This table comes from immunoSEQ multiplex PCR, and its TCRdb copy is limited to in-frame clones, with some not included. The data contain roughly 20,000 clones, roughly 89% of them singletons. Every one of the patients relapsed after autologous stem cell transplantation (brentuximab vedotin exposure was variable). Sequencing used peripheral blood mononuclear cells (PBMCs), obtained before the second cycle of nivolumab. These receptors were taken from a human donor with classical Hodgkin lymphoma.

The DNA of the CDR3 is TGTGCCAGCAGTCGGGGGGCCGGGAACATTCAGTACTTC. As protein: CASSRGAGNIQYF. The chain links TRBV7-9 to TRBJ2-4; a possible D gene is TRBD2 (7 bases). The V end was cut by 6 bases, the J end by 7 bases, with 13 bases between. The CDR3 length is 13 residues. Germline assignment: CDR1 SEHNR and CDR2 FQNEAQ (reference sequence).

The chain has TRBV19 and TRBJ2-1; D ambiguous. The V end lost 5 bases, the J end lost 2 bases, and 7 bases lay between the germline ends. The CDR3 length is 13 residues. Germline V CDR1 and CDR2: LNHDA, SQIVND (reference sequence). CDR3 amino acids: CASSAGAYNEQFF. CDR3 bases: TGTGCCAGTAGTGCCGGTGCCTACAATGAGCAGTTCTTC.

The V call is TRBV6-5, the J call TRBJ2-7; 7 bases are a match to TRBD1. Germline V gene data show CDR1 as MNHEY and CDR2 as SVGAGI. V trimming: 6 bases; J trimming: 5 bases; junction bases outside the gene matches: 13. The CDR3 length is 15 residues. CDR3 sequence reads: CASRTGSYQQNEQYF. DNA for the CDR3: TGTGCCAGCAGGACAGGGTCCTACCAACAGAACGAGCAGTACTTC.

This chain links TRBV25-1 with TRBJ1-6, with 12 bases fitting TRBD1. The V gene end was trimmed by 8 bases and the J gene end by 10 bases; junction bases not matched to a gene: 3. CDR1 is MGHDK and CDR2 is SYGVNS in the germline V gene. This CDR3 is 13 amino acids long. Here the CDR3 DNA reads TGTGCCAGCCGCGGGACAGGGGGCTCACCCCTCCACTTT. Its translation: CASRGTGGSPLHF.

This chain connects TRBV7-8 to TRBJ2-2, with 8 bases that match TRBD2. V shed 4 bases and J 5 bases; nucleotides not matched to a gene: 6. The CDR3 is made up of 15 amino acids. CDR1 and CDR2 from the germline V gene are SGHVS and FQNEAQ. The CDR3 nucleotides are TGTGCCAGCAGCTCTCCCGGGGGGGGGACCGGGGAGCTGTTTTTT. Protein sequence: CASSSPGGGTGELFF.

This clone was picked up a small number of times. The chain joins TRBV5-1 to TRBJ1-1; D is unclear. Germline V lookup: CDR1 SGHRS, CDR2 YFSETQ. V shed 7 bases and J shed 0 bases, with 10 bases lying between them. The CDR3 spans 13 residues. Here the CDR3 reads CASGSTVNTEAFF. CDR3 DNA: TGCGCCAGCGGTTCAACGGTGAACACTGAAGCTTTCTTT.

This chain connects TRBV19 to TRBJ1-6; no clear D. The length of the CDR3 is 15 residues. The germline V and J ends were trimmed by 6 bases and 8 bases, with 17 bases remaining between them. CDR1 and CDR2 from the germline V gene are LNHDA and SQIVND (reference sequence). CDR3 coding DNA: TGTGCCAGTAGCTGGGTGGACGGGGTCGATTCACCCCTCCACTTT. This codes for CASSWVDGVDSPLHF.

This clone occurred once. The chain links TRBV10-3 to TRBJ1-5; the match to TRBD1 covers 7 bases. The CDR3 is 14 amino acids. The V segment lost 8 bases and the J segment 0 bases; nucleotides outside the gene matches: 4. Per germline, CDR1 ENHRY and CDR2 SYGVKD. The CDR3 nucleotides are TGTGCCATCCGTGGGACAGATAGCAATCAGCCCCAGCATTTT. Amino acid sequence: CAIRGTDSNQPQHF.

The chain uses TRBV5-1 and TRBJ1-4; D gene ambiguous. Germline values: CDR1 SGHRS, CDR2 YFSETQ. Between the trimmed V and J ends, which lost 0 bases and 4 bases, there was a span of 7 bases. The CDR3 consists of 14 residues. CDR3 loop: CASSLGRINEKLFF. The DNA for the CDR3 is TGCGCCAGCAGCTTGGGCAGGATTAATGAAAAACTGTTTTTT.

CDR3 amino acids: CASSSTGGSTNEKLFF. DNA of the CDR3: TGCGCCAGCAGCTCTACAGGGGGTTCAACTAATGAAAAACTGTTTTTT. The V gene is TRBV5-1, the J gene TRBJ1-4; the match to TRBD1 covers 8 bases. After removal of 3 bases from V and 0 bases from J, the junction contained 4 bases not matched to a gene. This CDR3 has 16 amino acids. Germline lookup yields CDR1 SGHRS and CDR2 YFSETQ.

This chain uses TRBV5-1 with TRBJ2-3; 9 positions agree with TRBD2. The CDR3 is 15 residues long. The germline gives CDR1 SGHRS, CDR2 YFSETQ. J lost 5 bases, V lost 4 bases, and 8 bases had no gene match. CDR3 nucleotide sequence: TGCGCCAGCAGCGGATATAGCGGGGGAGGAGATACGCAGTATTTT. Protein sequence: CASSGYSGGGDTQYF.

The rearrangement uses TRBV5-4 and TRBJ1-1; maybe TRBD1 (5 bases). This CDR3 region has 18 residues. The germline V gene encodes CDR1 SGHNT and CDR2 YYREEE (reference sequence). The ends were cut back, 0 bases at V and 3 bases at J, with 21 bases in the middle. The CDR3 region has the DNA TGTGCCAGCAGCTTGGATGGAGGGGAGAGTTTGTGGCACACTGAAGCTTTCTTT. Translated: CASSLDGGESLWHTEAFF. Variable domain in full (rest from reference TRBV5-4 and TRBJ1-1): ETGVTQSPTHLIKTRGQQVTLRCSSQSGHNTVSWYQQALGQGPQFIFQYYREEENGRGNFPPRFSGLQFPNYSSELNVNALELDDSALYLCASSLDGGESLWHTEAFFGQGTRLTVV.

CDR3 coding DNA: TGTGCCAGCAGCTTAGTGTCGGTGGGATTCGGGATGAACACTGAAGCTTTCTTT. This gives the protein CASSLVSVGFGMNTEAFF. The V call is TRBV7-8, the J call TRBJ1-1; D unresolved. This CDR3 comprises 18 residues. The germline V gene encodes CDR1 SGHVS and CDR2 FQNEAQ. Trimming removed 1 base at V and 0 bases at J, with 18 bases between.

V gene TRBV10-3 combines with J gene TRBJ1-2, with D possibly matching TRBD1 (5 bases). The V and J ends lost 0 bases and 1 base respectively, with 12 bases between them. CDR1 is ENHRY and CDR2 is SYGVKD in the germline V gene. This CDR3 comprises 16 residues. The CDR3 region has the DNA TGTGCCATCAGTGAGTCGGAGACAGTGTATAACTATGGCTACACCTTC. As protein: CAISESETVYNYGYTF.

The chain links TRBV6-5 to TRBJ2-6; no reliable D call. The CDR3 is made up of 15 amino acids. Trimming removed 4 bases at V and 0 bases at J, with 7 bases between. Looked up from germline, CDR1 is MNHEY and CDR2 is SVGAGI. As DNA, the CDR3 is TGTGCCAGCAGTTCCGCCGTCTCTGGGGCCAACGTCCTGACTTTC. Its translation: CASSSAVSGANVLTF.

The chain is built from TRBV7-9 and TRBJ2-3; 11 positions agree with TRBD2. The CDR3 runs 18 residues. Germline V lookup: CDR1 SEHNR, CDR2 FQNEAQ (reference sequence). Losses at the gene ends were 2 bases for V and 2 bases for J; bases not matched to a gene: 9. The CDR3 nucleotides read TGTGCCAGCAGCTTATCCCTGATAGCGGGGGGGCCCACAGATACGCAGTATTTT. It specifies CASSLSLIAGGPTDTQYF.

The chain is built from TRBV29-1 and TRBJ2-1, with 13 bases identical to TRBD2. The trim removed 4 bases at V and 9 bases at J, leaving 9 bases unmatched. There are 15 residues in the CDR3. Germline V CDR1 and CDR2: SQVTM, ANQGSEA. The CDR3 nucleotides are TGCAGCGTTGGGGAAACCGGGACTAGCGGGGCTGAGCAGTTCTTC. As protein: CSVGETGTSGAEQFF.

The rearrangement links TRBV9 to TRBJ2-1, with D tentatively TRBD2 (6 bases). The length of the CDR3 is 17 residues. V dropped 0 bases and J dropped 7 bases, with 20 bases sitting between them. The germline V gene encodes CDR1 SGDLS and CDR2 YYNGEE. As DNA, the CDR3 is TGTGCCAGCAGCGTAGTTGGGCTCCCGGGACTCATGAATGAGCAGTTCTTC. This codes for CASSVVGLPGLMNEQFF.

This sequence joins TRBV5-1 and TRBJ2-1; tentative D call: TRBD1 (5 bases). The V gene lost 1 base and the J gene lost 6 bases, with 14 bases spanning the gap. The CDR3 loop spans 15 amino acids. From germline, CDR1 is SGHRS and CDR2 YFSETQ. Here the CDR3 DNA reads TGCGCCAGCAGCTTGAAGGGGAACACCTCCAATGAGCAGTTCTTC. This sequence encodes CASSLKGNTSNEQFF.

The gene calls are TRBV19 and TRBJ1-5; 7 nucleotides align to TRBD1. Germline CDR1 LNHDA, CDR2 SQIVND (reference sequence). The CDR3 runs to 15 residues. After removal of 1 base from V and 7 bases from J, the junction contained 7 bases not matched to a gene. The CDR3 DNA sequence: TGTGCCAGTAGTATAGGTAGACAGGGTCGGCAGCCCCAGCATTTT. This codes for CASSIGRQGRQPQHF.

This clone was found once. The rearrangement links TRBV2 to TRBJ1-5; maybe TRBD1 (6 bases). CDR3 size: 15 residues. From germline, CDR1 is SNHLY and CDR2 FYNNEI. V gave up 5 bases and J gave up 2 bases, with 13 bases separating them. The CDR3 DNA sequence: TGTGCCAGCAGTCAACAGGGCATGGGCAATCAGCCCCAGCATTTT. It codes for CASSQQGMGNQPQHF.

The rearrangement joins TRBV6-5 to TRBJ2-5, with a tentative D call TRBD2 (5 bases). From germline, CDR1 is MNHEY and CDR2 SVGAGI. V lost 2 bases and J lost 4, with 11 bases in between. This CDR3 spans 14 amino acids. CDR3 nucleotides: TGTGCCAGCAGTTACGGCGGGCCCGTAGAGACCCAGTACTTC. This encodes CASSYGGPVETQYF.